This T cell receptor beta chain was profiled in a study of CD8+ T cells in alopecia areata. General study points: Compared with mice, patients displayed less clear TCR sharing, possibly for HLA-related reasons. Relative to normal scalp, lesional scalp, especially alopecia totalis/universalis, showed higher clonality.

Following extraction, RNA underwent reverse transcription to cDNA, which served as the sequencing template. Sequencing was performed with immunoSEQ multiplex PCR; in TCRdb, only in-frame clones are kept and a portion is missing. Here the sample spans 200,000 to 250,000 clones, under 75% being singletons. Treatment reported: oral pan-JAK inhibitor, 5-10 mg twice daily. PBMC-derived CD4+ and CD8+ T cells were sorted. In the case of this clone: Its antigen is currently unknown.

The material was CD4+ T cells sorted from blood, obtained at week 4, from a patient treated with tofacitinib. This receptor was taken from a human donor with alopecia areata.

CDR3 amino acids: CSVEIRGENGEQYF. The CDR3 DNA reads TGCAGCGTTGAAATTCGTGGGGAAAATGGTGAGCAGTATTTT. The chain links TRBV29-1 to TRBJ2-3; the D is unclear. Trimming took off 2 bases at V and 11 bases at J, with 20 bases between the two ends. The germline gives CDR1 SQVTM, CDR2 ANQGSEA. CDR3 size: 14 residues.